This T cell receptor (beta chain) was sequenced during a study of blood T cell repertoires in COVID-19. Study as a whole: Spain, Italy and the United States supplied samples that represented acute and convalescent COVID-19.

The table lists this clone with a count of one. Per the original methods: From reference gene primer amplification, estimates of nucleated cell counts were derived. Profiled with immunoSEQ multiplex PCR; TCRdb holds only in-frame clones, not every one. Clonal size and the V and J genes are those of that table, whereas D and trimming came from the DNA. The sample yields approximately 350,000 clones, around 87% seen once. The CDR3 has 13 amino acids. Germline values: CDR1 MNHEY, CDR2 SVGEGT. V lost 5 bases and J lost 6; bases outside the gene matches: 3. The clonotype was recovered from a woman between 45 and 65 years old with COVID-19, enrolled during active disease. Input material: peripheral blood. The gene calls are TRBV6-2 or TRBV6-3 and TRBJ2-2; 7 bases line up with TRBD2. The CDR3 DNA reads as TGTGCCAGCAGTAGGACTAGATCCGGGGAGCTGTTTTTT. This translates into CASSRTRSGELFF.